One sample yielded the 7 T cell receptor beta chains listed below, sequenced in a study of CD8 T cells in ankylosing spondylitis (dated by TCRdb to 2015 to 2018). Libraries were built with 5' RACE. These reads were obtained on an Illumina HiSeq 2500. TCRdb applied fastp at Q25 and MiXCR to the public reads, then kept only in-frame beta chains. Identical CDR3 proteins give one entry, which carries the most common genes and DNA. Across this sample there are around 130,000 distinct CDR3 sequences, with approximately 9.9% seen only once. Of the sample, approximately 3.3% is held by the ten largest clones. The sequencing sample was made of blood, either unsorted or a sorted T cell fraction (not recorded which). These receptors originate from a male donor with ankylosing spondylitis or in good health (not recorded which).

V gene TRBV7-8 combines with J gene TRBJ2-4; 9 bases fit TRBD2. The CDR3 runs 15 residues. Germline values: CDR1 SGHVS, CDR2 FQNEAQ. The J segment lost 8 bases and the V segment lost 4 bases, leaving 9 bases of the junction unmatched. The CDR3, as DNA: TGTGCCAGCAGCTCTAATAGCGGGAGTCGGGACATTCAGTACTTC. Its protein is CASSSNSGSRDIQYF.

The chain joins TRBV19 to TRBJ2-5; D not certain. Trimming pared 1 base from V and 0 bases from J, leaving 3 bases between. Germline CDR1 LNHDA, CDR2 SQIVND (reference sequence). CDR3 size: 13 residues. The CDR3 coding sequence is TGTGCCAGTAGTATAGCTTACCAAGAGACCCAGTACTTC. Translated, it gives CASSIAYQETQYF.

This clonotype was found many times. V usage is TRBV5-1 and J usage is TRBJ2-7, with D unclear. The V gene's germline CDR1 is SGHRS and CDR2 YFSETQ. The V end was cut by 5 bases, the J end by 7 bases, with 10 bases between. The CDR3 spans 11 residues. The chain's CDR3 is CASSVAGEQYF. The CDR3 region has the DNA TGCGCCAGCAGTGTGGCCGGGGAGCAGTACTTC.

This clonotype has a count of ten or more. The gene calls are TRBV5-1 and TRBJ2-3; unclear D gene. The V end was cut by 0 bases, the J end by 4 bases, with 15 bases between. CDR1 is SGHRS and CDR2 is YFSETQ in the germline V gene. The CDR3 has 16 amino acids. Here the CDR3 reads CASSLALNIMADTQYF. CDR3 DNA: TGCGCCAGCAGCTTGGCCTTGAACATCATGGCAGATACGCAGTATTTT. Combining the CDR3 with reference TRBV5-1 and TRBJ2-3 gives the whole variable domain KAGVTQTPRYLIKTRGQQVTLSCSPISGHRSVSWYQQTPGQGLQFLFEYFSETQRNKGNFPGRFSGRQFSNSRSEMNVSTLELGDSALYLCASSLALNIMADTQYFGPGTRLTVL.

This clonotype has a count of ten or more. This rearrangement joins TRBV7-8 to TRBJ2-7; TRBD1 agrees at 10 bases. CDR3 length: 18 residues. Germline trimming cut 3 bases from V and 4 bases from J; bases unmatched to any gene: 15. In germline, CDR1 is SGHVS, CDR2 FQNEAQ. The CDR3 DNA reads TGTGCCAGCAGCTTGTATCTTATGGGACAGGGGATAAGATACGAGCAGTACTTC. This sequence encodes CASSLYLMGQGIRYEQYF.

This clonotype was observed many times. The chain has TRBV6-2 or TRBV6-3 and TRBJ1-1; D gene ambiguous. CDR3 size: 15 residues. With 8 bases removed from V and 1 base from J, the gap between germline ends came to 17 bases. Germline-derived CDR1 and CDR2 are MNHEY and SVGEGT. DNA of the CDR3: TGTGCCAGCCCCCCGGCAGCCACACCGAACACTGAAGCTTTCTTT. This gives the protein CASPPAATPNTEAFF.

To note about this clonotype: A much larger clone is a single base away; this may be a read error. The chain links TRBV7-3 to TRBJ2-4; the D gene is possibly TRBD2 (5 bases). Looked up from germline, CDR1 is SGHTA and CDR2 is FQGTGA. The CDR3 has 16 residues. CDR3 sequence reads: CASSLWGREEGNSQYF. CDR3 nucleotide sequence: TGTGCCAGCAGCTTATGGGGTAGGGAAGAGGGAAACAGTCAGTACTTC.